Detailed here is one T cell receptor beta chain. This receptor's antigen is unknown. The input lacks base qualities; no much larger clone sits a single base away. A patient counted as having stable Graves' hyperthyroidism if no progression to ophthalmopathy occurred over 18 months of follow-up. Hyperthyroidism patients were aged 18 to 65 years and newly diagnosed, with disease duration of less than 2 months. Patients with uncontrolled infections, other autoimmune diseases, pregnancy or lactation were excluded. Clinical symptoms, serum thyroxine and TRAb, thyroid ultrasound, and orbital computed tomography formed the basis for the diagnoses. Total RNA was extracted using Trizol reagent, and RNA quality was assessed on an Agilent 2100 Bioanalyzer. The TCR beta CDR3 regions were amplified from RNA transcripts. The first round of RT-PCR for the TCR CDR3 was performed with the HTBI primer set and the Qiagen OneStep RT-PCR kit. A second multiplex PCR round built the libraries, followed by size selection and purification. Libraries were sequenced paired-end with 100 bp reads on an Illumina HiSeq2000. The source study handled its data this way. SOAPnuke was used to process the raw data, throwing out any read that contained adapters or uncalled bases, had a mean Phred below 15, or lacked an exact constant-primer or identifier match. COPE v1.2.5 was used to merge the high-quality paired reads, and each unique nucleotide sequence was defined as a clonotype. MiTCR v1.1 was used to align the clonotypes against IMGT TRBV, TRBD and TRBJ reference segments. The analysis included only V-J combinations with a frequency above 0.0001, which together covered roughly 99% of the repertoires. The TCS score was defined as F50 (clonal expansion) divided by E x V (chaos), with BLOSUM62-based TCRdist calculated between CDR3 peptides within each V-J. Welch's t-statistics and random forest reduced approximately 520 V-J features to 10 to 15, which were used in a naive Bayes classifier (R e1071). TCRdb reprocessing: public reads trimmed at Q25 with fastp, clones called with MiXCR, in-frame beta chains kept. CDR3 protein sequences are deduplicated, and each keeps its most common genes and DNA. The V and J calls and clone size come from TCRdb's table, not from the authors' own analysis. Present in this sample are hundreds of thousands of distinct CDR3 sequences, about half of which were seen just once. Of the sample, 8.2% is held by the ten largest clones.

This sample is drawn from a study of T cells in Graves' hyperthyroidism and ophthalmopathy (dated 2019 in TCRdb). Concerning the study at large: To identify TCR V-J signatures that set the groups apart, the researchers used a discovery cohort of about a hundred patients, made up of around 42 with Graves' ophthalmopathy and about 55 with stable Graves' hyperthyroidism. Whether ophthalmopathy could be predicted prospectively was tested in an independent validation cohort made up of roughly 19 hyperthyroidism patients plus 17 patients who later progressed to ophthalmopathy. The 100 discovery patients were randomly split 7:3 into training and test sets. Thyroid tissue and blood T-cell repertoires from about six Graves' hyperthyroidism patients were also compared in the study. Once sampling was done, hyperthyroidism patients were given methimazole at a starting dose of 30 mg daily, whereas ophthalmopathy patients were given high-dose intravenous methylprednisolone. TCR Vbeta CDR3 sequencing of 120 to 150 peripheral blood samples (fewer than 45 ophthalmopathy, roughly 74 hyperthyroidism and around 17 progressor patients) is reported in the paper.

Broader findings and caveats from the paper: Ophthalmopathy was separated from stable hyperthyroidism by a 13 V-J signature model, with over 85% sensitivity and about 81% specificity obtained in cross-validation and 80%/75% obtained in testing. Most expanded thyroid clonotypes (frequency above 0.001) were also found in blood, which suggests that blood repertoires may mirror thyroid immune responses. No statistical method was used to fix the sample size in advance, and group allocation was not hidden from the investigators. In validation, the model predicted progression to ophthalmopathy a median of 6.5 months before onset, with 70% to 71% sensitivity and 72.22% specificity.

The source of this sequence is a woman under 30 with Graves' hyperthyroidism. Donor details come from another sample of the same person, matched by shared clones. The sequencing input was peripheral blood or thyroid tissue (not recorded which).

The DNA reads TGTGCCAGCAGTTACGATGAGGAGGGCCAGAAGACCCAGTACTTC. This translates into CASSYDEEGQKTQYF. The chain was built from TRBV6-2 or TRBV6-3 and TRBJ2-5; TRBD2 is perhaps the D gene, given 6 matching bases. V is pared back by 2 bases and J by 6 bases, with 16 bases lying between the germline termini. Reading from cysteine to phenylalanine, the CDR3 counts 15 amino acids. Just CDR3 DNA is preserved here, 45 bases in frame from base 1. The germline V gene specifies MNHEY as CDR1 and SVGEGT as CDR2.